Shown below are 20 T cell receptor beta chains from a single sample sequenced in a study of identical twins. TCRdb itself ran the 5' RACE reads through MiXCR, one entry per CDR3 protein. The data show 500,000 to 650,000 distinct CDR3 sequences, 20% to 25% seen once. The data were also submitted as part of a second study, on yellow fever vaccine responses in identical twins.

Sequenced sample: CD4+ T cells sorted from blood. These receptors were obtained from a woman younger than 35 in good health.

This sequence joins TRBV5-1 and TRBJ2-5; D is perhaps TRBD1 or TRBD2 (5 bases each). The CDR3 totals 15 residues. The V and J ends lost 4 bases and 1 base respectively, with 14 bases between them. Germline V gives CDR1 SGHRS, CDR2 YFSETQ. CDR3 coding DNA: TGCGCCAGCAGCCCGGGACCAAGCTTCCAAGAGACCCAGTACTTC. Its translation: CASSPGPSFQETQYF.

The V gene is TRBV18, the J gene TRBJ2-5, with 7 positions matching TRBD2. V lost 5 bases to trimming and J lost 5 bases; unmatched junction nucleotides: 8. This CDR3 spans 14 amino acids. Germline V lookup: CDR1 KGHSH, CDR2 LQKENI. The CDR3 DNA follows: TGTGCCAGCTCATATAAGACTAGCACGGAGACCCAGTACTTC. Its translation is CASSYKTSTETQYF.

The chain joins TRBV20-1 to TRBJ2-5, with TRBD2 matching over 9 bases. The CDR3 length is 13 residues. V was pared by 3 bases and J by 7 bases, with 6 bases of the junction left unmatched. Per germline, CDR1 DFQATT and CDR2 SNEGSKA (reference sequence). CDR3 bases: TGCAGTGCTAGGCGGGAGGGCCTGGTGACCCAGTACTTC. This sequence encodes CSARREGLVTQYF.

This clonotype was counted only a few times. This chain joins TRBV5-1 and TRBJ2-3; 12 positions match TRBD1. The CDR3 length is 16 residues. CDR1 is SGHRS, CDR2 YFSETQ, per germline. V lost 3 bases to trimming and J lost 2 bases; unmatched junction nucleotides: 4. This CDR3 reads CASSWGQGAITDTQYF. Written as DNA, the CDR3 is TGCGCCAGCAGCTGGGGACAGGGGGCTATCACAGATACGCAGTATTTT. Full variable domain (outside the CDR3, taken from reference TRBV5-1 and TRBJ2-3): KAGVTQTPRYLIKTRGQQVTLSCSPISGHRSVSWYQQTPGQGLQFLFEYFSETQRNKGNFPGRFSGRQFSNSRSEMNVSTLELGDSALYLCASSWGQGAITDTQYFGPGTRLTVL.

This rearrangement joins TRBV20-1 to TRBJ2-1; possibly TRBD1 for D (6 bases). Between the trimmed V and J ends, which lost 1 base and 2 bases, there was a span of 12 bases. Germline V lookup: CDR1 DFQATT, CDR2 SNEGSKA (reference sequence). There are 15 residues in the CDR3. CDR3: CSARVSEGAYNEQFF. The CDR3 DNA follows: TGCAGTGCTAGAGTAAGCGAGGGGGCCTACAATGAGCAGTTCTTC.

In its sample, this clonotype was seen a few times. V and J are TRBV12-3 or TRBV12-4 and TRBJ2-3, with 8 nucleotides matching TRBD2. V was clipped by 5 bases and J by 3 bases; unmatched bases: 16. This CDR3 comprises 18 residues. The CDR3 reads CASSQRTSKDVRTDTQYF. The CDR3 DNA reads TGTGCCAGCAGTCAAAGGACTAGCAAGGACGTTAGGACAGATACGCAGTATTTT.

This sequence joins TRBV19 and TRBJ1-2; no clear D gene. The CDR3 covers 15 residues. CDR1 is LNHDA and CDR2 is SQIVND in the germline V gene (reference sequence). Trimming pared 7 bases from V and 8 bases from J, leaving 23 bases between. The CDR3, as DNA: TGTGCCAGTAAGAAAACGGAAAAGAATTCGCGGGGCTACACCTTC. Residues: CASKKTEKNSRGYTF. Complete variable domain (other parts from reference TRBV19 and TRBJ1-2): DGGITQSPKYLFRKEGQNVTLSCEQNLNHDAMYWYRQDPGQGLRLIYYSQIVNDFQKGDIAEGYSVSREKKESFPLTVTSAQKNPTAFYLCASKKTEKNSRGYTFGSGTRLTVV.

The V and J genes are TRBV5-1 and TRBJ1-6; 8 positions agree with TRBD1. Germline loops: CDR1 SGHRS, CDR2 YFSETQ. There are 16 residues in the CDR3. V lost 4 bases to trimming and J lost 8 bases; unmatched junction nucleotides: 11. The CDR3 region is CASSTSTGERDSPLHF. For the CDR3, the DNA is TGCGCCAGCAGCACCTCGACAGGGGAAAGGGATTCACCCCTCCACTTT.

The V gene is TRBV5-1, the J gene TRBJ1-2; D not resolved. Per germline, CDR1 SGHRS and CDR2 YFSETQ. The CDR3 extends over 14 amino acids. V lost 0 bases to trimming and J lost 1 base, with 7 bases between them. The CDR3 sequence: CASSLDLNNYGYTF. In nucleotides, the CDR3 is TGCGCCAGCAGCTTGGACCTGAATAACTATGGCTACACCTTC.

The V and J genes are TRBV7-3 and TRBJ2-5, with TRBD2 matching over 9 bases. The germline gives CDR1 SGHTA, CDR2 FQGTGA. V shed 4 bases and J 4 bases; nucleotides not matched to a gene: 4. The CDR3 contains 14 residues. The CDR3 is CASSSIAGAETQYF. The CDR3, as DNA: TGTGCCAGCAGCTCGATAGCGGGAGCAGAGACCCAGTACTTC.

The chain employs TRBV7-9 and TRBJ1-6; 7 nucleotides agree with TRBD1. Germline values: CDR1 SEHNR, CDR2 FQNEAQ (reference sequence). Trimming at V came to 5 bases and at J to 13 bases, leaving 8 bases not matched to a gene. CDR3 size: 13 residues. CDR3: CASSPTGQSPLHF. DNA for the CDR3: TGTGCCAGCAGCCCTACGGGACAGTCGCCCCTCCACTTT.

This chain links TRBV18 with TRBJ2-1; 8 bases are a match to TRBD1. CDR3 length: 15 amino acids. The germline V gene has CDR1 KGHSH and CDR2 LQKENI. The J segment lost 2 bases and the V segment lost 5 bases, leaving 5 bases of the junction unmatched. DNA of the CDR3: TGTGCCAGCTCAACCGACAGGGGTACCTACAATGAGCAGTTCTTC. Its protein product is CASSTDRGTYNEQFF.

The sample holds a few counts of this clonotype. The V and J genes are TRBV2 and TRBJ2-5; D remains ambiguous. Trimming left V 5 bases short and J 3 bases short, with 10 bases between. Germline V gene lookup returns CDR1 SNHLY and CDR2 FYNNEI. CDR3 size: 13 residues. CDR3 loop: CASSSQVEETQYF. The CDR3 bases are TGTGCCAGCAGTAGTCAGGTGGAAGAGACCCAGTACTTC.

Only a few counts were recorded for this clonotype. This chain links TRBV24-1 with TRBJ1-2; D gene ambiguous. V was pared by 5 bases and J by 4 bases, with 10 bases between. Germline V gene sequence: CDR1 KGHDR, CDR2 SFDVKD. The CDR3 is made up of 13 amino acids. The CDR3 region has the DNA TGTGCCACCAGTGCCGGGGAAAGCTATGGCTACACCTTC. Translation gives CATSAGESYGYTF.

This clonotype has only a few counts. The chain recombines TRBV12-3 or TRBV12-4 with TRBJ1-1, with D unclear. V gave up 3 bases and J gave up 4 bases, with 12 bases separating them. The CDR3 is 14 residues long. As DNA, the CDR3 is TGTGCCAGCAGTTTTCGCCGGGAGGGCACTGAAGCTTTCTTT. It encodes CASSFRREGTEAFF.

The V and J genes are TRBV12-3 or TRBV12-4 and TRBJ2-7; no firm D call. Trimming stripped 2 bases from V and 3 bases from J, with 8 bases between. The CDR3 is 13 residues long. CDR3 loop: CASSLSPDYEQYV. Here the CDR3 DNA reads TGTGCCAGCAGTTTATCGCCAGACTACGAGCAGTACGTC.

This sequence joins TRBV3-1 and TRBJ2-7, with D unclear. Trimming stripped 6 bases from V and 7 bases from J, with 13 bases between. Germline CDR1 is LGHDT and CDR2 is YNNKEL (reference sequence). CDR3 size: 12 residues. In nucleotides, the CDR3 is TGTGCCAGCAGTCGGGCCCAGTGGGAGCAGTACTTC. Translating it yields CASSRAQWEQYF.

The chain combines TRBV12-3 or TRBV12-4 with TRBJ2-1; D remains unclear. The CDR3 consists of 15 residues. The germline V and J ends were trimmed by 0 bases and 6 bases, with 12 bases remaining between them. The CDR3 is CASSLAGIGPNEQFF. The CDR3 DNA reads TGTGCCAGCAGTTTAGCTGGTATCGGTCCCAATGAGCAGTTCTTC.

V is TRBV7-7 and J is TRBJ2-2; D is perhaps TRBD2 (6 bases). The V gene's germline CDR1 is SSHAT and CDR2 FNYEAQ (reference sequence). The CDR3 extends over 17 amino acids. V dropped 5 bases and J dropped 2 bases, with 18 bases sitting between them. The chain's CDR3 is CASSPTGTQSNTGELFF. CDR3 sequence (DNA): TGTGCCAGCAGCCCTACCGGGACTCAAAGTAACACCGGGGAGCTGTTTTTT.

This clonotype has just a few counts. The rearrangement joins TRBV6-5 to TRBJ2-7, with TRBD2 matching over 7 bases. This CDR3 contains 14 residues. Losses at the gene ends were 2 bases for V and 2 bases for J; bases not matched to a gene: 3. CDR1 is MNHEY and CDR2 is SVGAGI in the germline V gene. CDR3 DNA: TGTGCCAGCAGTTACGGGACTAATACCTACGAGCAGTACTTC. Translated, it gives CASSYGTNTYEQYF.